This T cell receptor beta chain was sequenced in a study of T-cell reconstitution after alpha-beta-depleted transplantation in children. This clonotype appeared many times. The antigen remains undetermined. Study-level points and caveats: Alpha-beta T cells about two months after transplant reportedly derived from several hundred expanded graft clones.

Molecular barcoding with unique molecular identifiers was used for the TCRbeta library. MiXCR, run by TCRdb on the PCR reads, gives a single entry per CDR3 protein. In the table there are 65,000 to 85,000 distinct CDR3 sequences, roughly a tenth of which are singletons. Trimming removed 4 bases from V and 5 bases from J; junction bases left unmatched: 6. Germline V gives CDR1 LGHNA, CDR2 YSLEER. The CDR3 is 15 residues long. The J gene is TRBJ1-4, the V gene TRBV4-3, with 8 nucleotides matching TRBD1. The sample consisted of PBMCs, taken before TCRalphabeta/CD19-depleted stem cell transplant. The sequence derives from a boy between 10 and 17 years old with acute myeloid leukemia, due to receive a stem cell transplant. The CDR3: CASSRETGENEKLFF. The CDR3 nucleotides are TGCGCCAGCAGCCGAGAGACAGGGGAGAATGAAAAACTGTTTTTT.